The 15 T cell receptor beta chains given below trace back to one sample, sequenced in a study of blood T cell repertoires in COVID-19. TCRdb keeps only in-frame clones here, not all; method: immunoSEQ multiplex PCR. Of 310,000 or so clones listed, more than 85% were seen once; the top ten hold 1% to 1.5%. The sample taken for sequencing was peripheral blood. These receptors originate from a man between 65 and 79 years old with acute or convalescent COVID-19.

V usage is TRBV7-9 and J usage is TRBJ2-7, with a weak D call TRBD1 (6 bases). In germline, CDR1 is SEHNR, CDR2 FQNEAQ (reference sequence). Trimming cost V 1 base and J 7 bases, with 14 bases left between them. The CDR3 sequence is 14 residues long. The CDR3 loop is CASSLGGGSGEQYF. CDR3 sequence (DNA): TGTGCCAGCAGCTTAGGAGGGGGATCGGGTGAGCAGTACTTC.

The rearrangement links TRBV28 to TRBJ2-5; D gene uncertain. Looked up from germline, CDR1 is MDHEN and CDR2 is SYDVKM. The V and J ends lost 4 bases and 3 bases respectively, with 3 bases between them. The CDR3 is 11 amino acids. CDR3 residues: CASSSEETQYF. The CDR3 coding sequence is TGTGCCAGCAGTTCAGAAGAGACCCAGTACTTC.

J is TRBJ1-2 and V is TRBV5-8; D possibly corresponds to TRBD1 (6 bases). Trimming left V 4 bases short and J 5 bases short, with 9 bases between. Germline V lookup: CDR1 SGHTS, CDR2 YDEGEE. The CDR3 covers 12 residues. The CDR3 loop is CASSIGQYGYTF. CDR3 DNA sequence: TGTGCCAGCAGCATCGGACAGTATGGCTACACCTTC.

This clone has only one observation. The chain links TRBV5-1 to TRBJ1-1; the match to TRBD1 covers 8 bases. CDR1 is SGHRS and CDR2 is YFSETQ in the germline V gene. V shed 4 bases, J shed 10 bases, and the junction held 9 bases outside the gene matches. The CDR3 spans 13 residues. This chain's CDR3 is CASSPGQGIRAFF. As DNA, the CDR3 is TGCGCCAGCAGCCCAGGACAGGGAATAAGAGCTTTCTTT.

The chain links TRBV11-3 to TRBJ2-1; 8 bases are a match to TRBD2. V lost 3 bases to trimming and J lost 3 bases; unmatched junction nucleotides: 4. The germline gives CDR1 SGHNT, CDR2 YENEEA. The CDR3 spans 15 residues. The CDR3: CASSLRGVLYNEQFF. CDR3 DNA: TGTGCCAGCAGCTTGCGGGGGGTTCTCTACAATGAGCAGTTCTTC.

The CDR3 region has the DNA TGCAGTGCTAGTGTAAGTTCCCCGGCAGATACGCAGTATTTT. Translating gives CSASVSSPADTQYF. J is TRBJ2-3 and V is TRBV20-1; no reliable D call. V lost 3 bases and J 4 bases, leaving 14 bases between the germline ends. Germline CDR1 reads DFQATT; CDR2 reads SNEGSKA (reference sequence). The CDR3 loop spans 14 amino acids.

This clone appeared a single time. The chain uses TRBV3-1 (or the pseudogene TRBV3-2) and TRBJ1-1; 7 bases are shared with TRBD1. The CDR3 consists of 14 residues. After removal of 3 bases from V and 2 bases from J, the junction contained 3 bases not matched to a gene. The germline CDR1 and CDR2 sequences are LGHDT and YNNKEL (reference sequence). CDR3 protein: CASSHWTGNTEAFF. CDR3 DNA sequence: TGTGCCAGCAGCCATTGGACAGGAAACACTGAAGCTTTCTTT.

The chain uses TRBV5-4 and TRBJ2-3; D unclear. Germline assignment: CDR1 SGHNT and CDR2 YYREEE (reference sequence). This CDR3 is built from 15 residues. Deletions cut 0 bases from V and 0 bases from J, with 8 bases between. CDR3 amino acids: CASSLVGRSTDTQYF. The CDR3 nucleotides are TGTGCCAGCAGCTTGGTTGGGCGCAGCACAGATACGCAGTATTTT.

This clone appeared a single time. This chain uses TRBV12-3 or TRBV12-4 with TRBJ1-5, with D hard to call. The V end was cut by 7 bases, the J end by 6 bases, with 10 bases between. This CDR3 region has 12 residues. CDR3 sequence (DNA): TGTGCCAGCACCGGTGGTGGTCAGCCCCAGCATTTT. Translation: CASTGGGQPQHF.

The chain couples TRBV30 to TRBJ1-6; 7 bases are a match to TRBD1. Germline V gives CDR1 GTSNPN, CDR2 SVGIG (reference sequence). V dropped 4 bases and J dropped 10; count of bases not matched to a gene: 7. The CDR3 has 13 residues. CDR3 DNA sequence: TGTGCCTGGATGGGACAGTTTAACTCACCCCTCCACTTT. It encodes CAWMGQFNSPLHF.

The chain joins TRBV6-1 to TRBJ1-2; D is unclear. The germline V gene encodes CDR1 MNHNS and CDR2 SASEGT. Between the trimmed V and J ends, which lost 0 bases and 0 bases, there was a span of 5 bases. The CDR3 is made up of 14 amino acids. CDR3 sequence reads: CASSEAQANYGYTF. The CDR3 DNA is TGTGCCAGCAGTGAAGCACAAGCTAACTATGGCTACACCTTC.

This rearrangement joins TRBV6-2 or TRBV6-3 to TRBJ1-5; unclear D gene. The CDR3 spans 18 residues. V dropped 2 bases and J dropped 0 bases, with 17 bases sitting between them. Germline CDR1 MNHEY, CDR2 SVGEGT. The CDR3 DNA reads TGTGCCAGCAGTTACGGCGACTCTGACTACCATAGCAATCAGCCCCAGCATTTT. Translation: CASSYGDSDYHSNQPQHF.

The count of this clone is one. The chain uses TRBV27 and TRBJ2-1, with D tentatively TRBD1 (7 bases). The CDR3 has 15 residues. Trimming stripped 11 bases from V and 0 bases from J, with 17 bases between. Per the germline V gene, CDR1 is MNHEY and CDR2 is SMNVEV (reference sequence). In nucleotides, the CDR3 is TGTGCCTCCAGGGGGGCTAAAAGCTCCTACAATGAGCAGTTCTTC. It encodes CASRGAKSSYNEQFF.

The chain is built from TRBV7-2 and TRBJ2-5; 7 nucleotides agree with TRBD1. The CDR3 runs to 15 residues. After removal of 4 bases from V and 0 bases from J, the junction contained 5 bases not matched to a gene. Germline lookup yields CDR1 SGHTA and CDR2 FQGNSA. CDR3 region: CASSWDSVNQETQYF. CDR3 nucleotide sequence: TGTGCCAGCAGCTGGGACAGCGTGAACCAAGAGACCCAGTACTTC. Full variable domain (outside the CDR3, taken from reference TRBV7-2 and TRBJ2-5): GAGVSQSPSNKVTEKGKDVELRCDPISGHTALYWYRQSLGQGLEFLIYFQGNSAPDKSGLPSDRFSAERTGGSVSTLTIQRTQQEDSAVYLCASSWDSVNQETQYFGPGTRLLVL.

The chain uses TRBV9 and TRBJ1-1, with D possibly TRBD1 on 6 matching bases. The CDR3 has 15 amino acids. Germline V gene sequence: CDR1 SGDLS, CDR2 YYNGEE. V was pared by 3 bases and J by 0 bases, with 12 bases between. CDR3 protein: CASSATGSMNTEAFF. CDR3 bases: TGTGCCAGCAGCGCGACAGGTAGCATGAACACTGAAGCTTTCTTT.